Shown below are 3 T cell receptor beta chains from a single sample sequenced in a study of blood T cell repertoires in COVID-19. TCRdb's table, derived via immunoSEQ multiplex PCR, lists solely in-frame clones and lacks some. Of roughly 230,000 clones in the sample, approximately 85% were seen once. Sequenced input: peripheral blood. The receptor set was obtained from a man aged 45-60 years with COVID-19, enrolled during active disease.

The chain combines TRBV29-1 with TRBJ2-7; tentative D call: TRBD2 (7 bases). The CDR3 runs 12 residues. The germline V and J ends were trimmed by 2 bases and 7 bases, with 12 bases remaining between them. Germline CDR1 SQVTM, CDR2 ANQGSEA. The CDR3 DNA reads TGCAGCGTTGAAATGCGGGGGCGGGAGCAGTACTTC. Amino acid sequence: CSVEMRGREQYF.

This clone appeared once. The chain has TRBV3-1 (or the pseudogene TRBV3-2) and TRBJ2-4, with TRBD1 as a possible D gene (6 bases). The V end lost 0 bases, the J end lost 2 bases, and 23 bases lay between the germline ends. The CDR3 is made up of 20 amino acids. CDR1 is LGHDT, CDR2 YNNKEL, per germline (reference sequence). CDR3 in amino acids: CASSQEDSARYRVTKNIQYF. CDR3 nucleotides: TGTGCCAGCAGCCAAGAAGACTCAGCACGGTACAGGGTAACCAAAAACATTCAGTACTTC.

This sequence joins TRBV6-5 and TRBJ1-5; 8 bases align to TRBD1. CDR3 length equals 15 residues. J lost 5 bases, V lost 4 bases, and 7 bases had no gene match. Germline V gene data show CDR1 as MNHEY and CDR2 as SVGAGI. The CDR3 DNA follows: TGTGCCAGCAGTTCCGGGACAGGCCGACATCAGCCCCAGCATTTT. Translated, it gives CASSSGTGRHQPQHF.